This record concerns one TCR beta chain sequence. This specimen belongs to a study of blood T cell repertoires in COVID-19. The protocol was immunoSEQ multiplex PCR, while the TCRdb copy is restricted to in-frame clones and leaves out a portion. Of some 220,000 clones in the sample, 75% to 85% are singletons; the top ten hold more than 10%. CDR1 and CDR2 from the germline V gene are LGHNA and YNFKEQ. This CDR3 spans 21 amino acids. The ends were cut back, 0 bases at V and 5 bases at J, with 32 bases in the middle. The material sequenced was peripheral blood. This clonotype originated in a human donor in a cohort sampled during active COVID-19. This chain uses TRBV4-2 with TRBJ2-7; D might be TRBD2 (7 bases). The CDR3, as DNA: TGTGCCAGCAGCCAAGATCTGGGGGGGGGCCGGGGGAGGGGGGGCCCCCACGAGCAGTACTTC. Its translation: CASSQDLGGGRGRGGPHEQYF.